The clone carrying this TCR beta chain was detected only once. Its antigen is unknown. Every patient had mismatch repair deficiency by PCR or immunohistochemistry. TCR sequencing covered a few patients who responded to pembrolizumab. The repertoire was sequenced with immunoSEQ multiplex PCR; TCRdb's copy has only in-frame clones and lacks some. The profile shows 15,000 to 20,000 clones, around 82% of them singletons. The sample is drawn from a study of PD-1 blockade in mismatch repair-deficient tumors. Study-wide background: Enrolled about 2013-2016, patients had progressing, pretreated mismatch repair-deficient cancers of around 12 types.

The study's findings and limits: After pembrolizumab, tumor-resident clones rose rapidly, then generally contracted before radiologic responses.

This receptor was taken from an adult with mismatch repair-deficient cancer. The material sequenced was PBMCs, taken roughly 24 weeks after starting pembrolizumab.

CDR3: CASSPRTGAGGETQYF. The DNA of the CDR3 is TGTGCCAGCAGTCCTCGGACGGGGGCGGGGGGAGAGACCCAGTACTTC. The J gene is TRBJ2-5, the V gene TRBV28; 8 nucleotides agree with TRBD2. CDR1 and CDR2 (germline): MDHEN, SYDVKM. The CDR3 contains 16 residues. V was clipped by 5 bases and J by 4 bases; unmatched bases: 12.